This TCR beta chain originates from a study of control samples from healthy donors and cancer patients. Trimming left V 8 bases short and J 1 base short, with 5 bases between. The CDR3 extends over 11 amino acids. CDR1 and CDR2 from the germline V gene are LGHDT and YNNKEL (reference sequence). The method was immunoSEQ multiplex PCR; TCRdb's version includes in-frame clones alone and lacks a portion of them. The table lists about 150,000 clones, 92% of them singletons, with 0.68% in the top ten. The rearrangement links TRBV3-1 (or the pseudogene TRBV3-2) to TRBJ2-5; D remains ambiguous. This clonotype originated in a woman in her 30s in good health. What was sequenced was blood. CDR3 region: CASLSQETQYF. The CDR3 DNA follows: TGTGCCAGCTTAAGCCAAGAGACCCAGTACTTC.